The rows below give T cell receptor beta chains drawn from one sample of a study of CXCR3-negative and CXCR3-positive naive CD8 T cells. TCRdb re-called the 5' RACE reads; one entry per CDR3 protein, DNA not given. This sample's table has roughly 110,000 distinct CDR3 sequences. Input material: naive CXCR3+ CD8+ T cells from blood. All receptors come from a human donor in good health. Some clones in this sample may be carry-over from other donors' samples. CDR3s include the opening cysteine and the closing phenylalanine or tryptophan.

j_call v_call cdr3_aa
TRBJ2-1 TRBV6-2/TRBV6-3 CASSWSLRENNEQFF
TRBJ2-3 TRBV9 CASSVKEGPTDTQYF
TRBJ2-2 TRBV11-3 CASSPPPGTILDTGELFF
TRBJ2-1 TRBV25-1 CASSEGTRSFF
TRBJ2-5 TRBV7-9 CASSPTAAEETQYF
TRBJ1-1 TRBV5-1 CASSLEGLMNTEAFF
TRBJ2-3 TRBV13 CASSLNPGQDTTQYF
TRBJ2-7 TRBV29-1 CSVEGLGGGEQYF
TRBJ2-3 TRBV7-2 CASSSPVEDTQYF
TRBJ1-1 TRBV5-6 CASGVVGTEAFF
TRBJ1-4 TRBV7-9 CASSSLIGYATNEKLFF
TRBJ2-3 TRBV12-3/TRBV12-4 CASSPPNKDTQYF
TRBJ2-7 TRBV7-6 CASSSGDRGEYEQYF
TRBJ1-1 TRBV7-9 CASSLGQGAGTEAFF
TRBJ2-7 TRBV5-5 CASSPLDVNEQYF
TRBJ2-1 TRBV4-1 CASSQSLGKGNEQFF
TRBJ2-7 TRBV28 CASSPGVREQYF
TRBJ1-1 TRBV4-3 CASSQDKGLRTEAFF